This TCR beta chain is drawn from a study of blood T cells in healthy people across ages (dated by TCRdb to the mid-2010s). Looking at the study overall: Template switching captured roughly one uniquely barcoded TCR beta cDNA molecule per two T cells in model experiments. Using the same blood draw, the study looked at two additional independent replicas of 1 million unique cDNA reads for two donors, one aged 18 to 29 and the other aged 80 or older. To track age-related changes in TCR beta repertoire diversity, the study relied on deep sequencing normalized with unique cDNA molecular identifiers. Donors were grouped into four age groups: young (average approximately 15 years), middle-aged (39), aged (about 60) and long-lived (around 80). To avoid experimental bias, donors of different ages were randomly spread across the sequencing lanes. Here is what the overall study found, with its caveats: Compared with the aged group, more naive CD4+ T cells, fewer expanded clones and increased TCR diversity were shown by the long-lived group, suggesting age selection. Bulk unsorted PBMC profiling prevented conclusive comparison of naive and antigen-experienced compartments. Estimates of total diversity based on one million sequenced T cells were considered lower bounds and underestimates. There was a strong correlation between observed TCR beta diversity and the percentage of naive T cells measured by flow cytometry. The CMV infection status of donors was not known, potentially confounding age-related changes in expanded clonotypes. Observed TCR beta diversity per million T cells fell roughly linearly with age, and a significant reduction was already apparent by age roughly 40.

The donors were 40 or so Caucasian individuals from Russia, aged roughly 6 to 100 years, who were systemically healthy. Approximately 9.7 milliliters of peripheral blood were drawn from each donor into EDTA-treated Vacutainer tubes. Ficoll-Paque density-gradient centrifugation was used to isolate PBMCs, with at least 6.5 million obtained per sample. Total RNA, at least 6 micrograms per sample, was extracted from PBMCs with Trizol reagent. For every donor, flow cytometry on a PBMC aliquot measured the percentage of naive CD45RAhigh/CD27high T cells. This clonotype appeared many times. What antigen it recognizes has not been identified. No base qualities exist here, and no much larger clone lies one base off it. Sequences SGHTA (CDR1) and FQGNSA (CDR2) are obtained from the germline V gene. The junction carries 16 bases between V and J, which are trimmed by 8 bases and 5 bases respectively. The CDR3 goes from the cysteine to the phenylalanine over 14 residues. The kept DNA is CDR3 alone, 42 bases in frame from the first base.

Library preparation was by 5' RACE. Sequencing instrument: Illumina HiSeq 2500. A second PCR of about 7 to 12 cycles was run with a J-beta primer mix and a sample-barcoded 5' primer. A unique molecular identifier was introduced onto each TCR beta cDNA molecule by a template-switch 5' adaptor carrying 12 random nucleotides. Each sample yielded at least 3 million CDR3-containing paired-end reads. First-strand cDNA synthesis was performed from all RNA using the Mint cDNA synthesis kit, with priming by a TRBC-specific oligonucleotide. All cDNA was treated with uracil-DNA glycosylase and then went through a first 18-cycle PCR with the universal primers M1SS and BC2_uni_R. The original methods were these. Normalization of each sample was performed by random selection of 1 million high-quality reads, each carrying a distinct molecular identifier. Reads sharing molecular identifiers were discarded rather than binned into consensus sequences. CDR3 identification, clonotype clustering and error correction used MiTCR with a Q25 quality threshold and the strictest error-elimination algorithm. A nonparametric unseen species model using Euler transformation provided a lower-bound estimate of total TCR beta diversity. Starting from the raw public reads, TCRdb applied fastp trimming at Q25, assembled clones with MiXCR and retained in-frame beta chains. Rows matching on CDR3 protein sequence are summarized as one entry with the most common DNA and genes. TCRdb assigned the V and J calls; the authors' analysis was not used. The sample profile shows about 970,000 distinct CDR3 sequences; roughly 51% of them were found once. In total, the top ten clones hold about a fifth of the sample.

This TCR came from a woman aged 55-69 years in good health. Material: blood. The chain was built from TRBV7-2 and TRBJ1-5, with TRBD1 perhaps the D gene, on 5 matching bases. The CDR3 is CASRPGTLDQPQHF. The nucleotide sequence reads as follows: TGTGCCAGCCGACCCGGGACGCTGGATCAGCCCCAGCATTTT.